The TCR beta chain described here comes from a study of monozygotic twins with inflammatory bowel disease. One entry per CDR3 protein, without DNA, is what TCRdb gives after re-calling the 5' RACE reads. The sample has fewer than 400,000 distinct CDR3 sequences. The CDR3 loop spans 11 amino acids. Germline CDR1 and CDR2: GTSNPN and SVGIG (reference sequence). The specimen was blood. The sequence was obtained from a human donor with ulcerative colitis or Crohn's disease, or a healthy co-twin of an affected twin (not recorded which). The chain carries TRBV30 and TRBJ1-2. This CDR3 reads CAHFGVDGYTF.